The sequence of this TCR beta chain was determined in a study of regulatory T cells in long-lasting Graves disease. Whole-study results and caveats: Under persistent disease, TRBV28, TRBJ1-2 and TRBJ2-5 were used preferentially.

The ends were cut back, 4 bases at V and 4 bases at J, with 19 bases in the middle. The CDR3 extends over 16 amino acids. The germline V gene encodes CDR1 LGHDT and CDR2 YNNKEL (reference sequence). This clonotype was seen only a few times. Antigen specificity is unknown. The time point is: persistent/refractory GD, antithyroid drugs over 5 years with positive TRAb. Preparation of the TCR library used RNA extracted from PBMCs. With iRepertoire HTBI primers and Arm-PCR of CDR3 regions, TCR beta libraries were built. In TCRdb, the multiplex PCR reads were re-called with MiXCR into one record per CDR3 protein. The data contain about 340,000 distinct CDR3 sequences, less than 20% of them singletons.

This TCR was recovered from a female donor with Graves disease. The chain uses TRBV3-1 and TRBJ1-2, with a possible D match to TRBD1 (5 bases). The starting material was peripheral blood mononuclear cells (PBMCs), obtained when the disease was refractory, from a patient treated with antithyroid drugs. CDR3 nucleotides: TGTGCCAGCAGCCTCGAGGGGAGGGAACAGGTCTATGGCTACACCTTC. It translates to CASSLEGREQVYGYTF.